The 18 T cell receptor beta chains presented below share a single source sample, sequenced in a study of shared clonotypes between healthy human individuals (dated by TCRdb to the early 2020s). Libraries were built with the immunoSEQ multiplex PCR assay. TCRdb obtained this table from immuneACCESS and retained in-frame rearrangements with V and J assigned. These tables miss some clones; where compared with another copy, unresolved V genes account for less than half of the shortfall, and the remainder is unexplained. Across this sample there are under 2,500,000 clones, with approximately 95% seen only once. The ten largest clones add up to approximately 0.13% of the sample. Input material: naive CD4+ T cells sorted from blood. The cell subset or site label of this sample denotes: CD45RA+ positively selected. These receptors came from a man aged 18 to 35 in good health.

This clone was seen once. V usage is TRBV4-3 and J usage is TRBJ2-3, with D uncertain. CDR3 size: 15 residues. The V gene lost 1 base and the J gene lost 9 bases, with 17 bases spanning the gap. CDR1 and CDR2 (germline): LGHNA, YSLEER. In DNA form, the CDR3 reads TGCGCCAGCAGCCAAGCCCGCCCATGGGTGGCGACGCAGTATTTT. Translated, it gives CASSQARPWVATQYF.

The rearrangement links TRBV7-2 to TRBJ2-7; possible D gene TRBD2, 5 bases. Looked up from germline, CDR1 is SGHTA and CDR2 is FQGNSA. Trimming left V 0 bases short and J 0 bases short, with 9 bases between. The CDR3 loop spans 15 amino acids. The CDR3 DNA reads as TGTGCCAGCAGCTTAGCCGGGGTTATCTCCTACGAGCAGTACTTC. This encodes CASSLAGVISYEQYF.

The genes are TRBV6-5 and TRBJ2-7, with D perhaps TRBD1 (6 bases). This CDR3 is 14 amino acids long. V dropped 6 bases and J dropped 9 bases, with 21 bases sitting between them. Germline V gene data show CDR1 as MNHEY and CDR2 as SVGAGI. The CDR3 sequence is CASSPPGQFSGQYF. Here the CDR3 DNA reads TGTGCCAGCAGCCCCCCTGGACAGTTTTCAGGGCAGTACTTC.

The chain employs TRBV5-7 and TRBJ1-5; D is undetermined. TRBV5-7 is assigned to the ORF class and has an uncertain function. Trimming removed 4 bases from V and 0 bases from J, with 20 bases in between. CDR3 size: 18 residues. The DNA for the CDR3 is TGTGCCAGCAGCCACCGGCCCATGCGGTATTATAGCAATCAGCCCCAGCATTTT. Amino acid sequence: CASSHRPMRYYSNQPQHF.

The genes are TRBV5-4 and TRBJ2-3, with 7 bases that match TRBD2. CDR1 is SGHNT, CDR2 YYREEE, per germline (reference sequence). The V segment lost 3 bases and the J segment 1 base; nucleotides outside the gene matches: 8. The CDR3 has 16 amino acids. The CDR3 coding sequence is TGTGCCAGCAGCTCAAGAAGCGGGACCGGCACAGATACGCAGTATTTT. This codes for CASSSRSGTGTDTQYF.

The chain recombines TRBV6-6 with TRBJ1-2; D remains unclear. V was clipped by 10 bases and J by 4 bases, with 13 bases between them. This CDR3 has 12 residues. The V gene's germline CDR1 is MNHNY and CDR2 SVGAGI (reference sequence). The CDR3 here is CATAGSSYGYTF. CDR3 bases: TGTGCCACCGCAGGAAGTTCCTATGGCTACACCTTC.

The chain couples TRBV9 to TRBJ1-5, with D possibly being TRBD1 (6 bases). V was trimmed by 4 bases and J by 1 base, leaving 12 bases between them. The germline CDR1 and CDR2 sequences are SGDLS and YYNGEE. The CDR3 has 15 residues. The CDR3 is CASSITGLSNQPQHF. CDR3 nucleotide sequence: TGTGCCAGCAGCATCACAGGGCTGAGCAATCAGCCCCAGCATTTT.

This clone has only one observation. J is TRBJ1-4 and V is TRBV4-1; the match to TRBD1 covers 7 bases. The germline CDR1 and CDR2 sequences are MGHRA and YSYEKL. The CDR3 has 14 residues. With V trimmed by 4 bases and J by 6 bases, 5 bases remained unmatched. CDR3 sequence: CASSPGDSYEKLFF. The CDR3 DNA reads as TGCGCCAGCAGCCCTGGGGACAGTTATGAAAAACTGTTTTTT.

This sequence joins TRBV7-2 and TRBJ2-7; 9 bases fit TRBD1. Trimming took 5 bases from V and 3 from J; bases not matched to a gene: 5. The length of the CDR3 is 14 residues. Germline V gene lookup returns CDR1 SGHTA and CDR2 FQGNSA. Here the CDR3 DNA reads TGTGCCAGCAGCAAGCGGACAGGGGACTACGAGCAGTACTTC. Amino acids: CASSKRTGDYEQYF.

The V call is TRBV5-1, the J call TRBJ2-7; 8 bases line up with TRBD1. V lost 4 bases to trimming and J lost 4 bases; unmatched junction nucleotides: 10. From germline, CDR1 is SGHRS and CDR2 YFSETQ. The CDR3 extends over 15 amino acids. CDR3 coding DNA: TGCGCCAGCAGCCCCGGGGACAGGTCTAGATACGAGCAGTACTTC. It encodes CASSPGDRSRYEQYF.

V is TRBV5-1 and J is TRBJ2-7; no clear D. Germline CDR1 and CDR2: SGHRS and YFSETQ. This CDR3 is built from 13 residues. The germline V and J ends were trimmed by 0 bases and 2 bases, with 6 bases remaining between them. The CDR3 sequence: CASSLDAPYEQYF. CDR3 sequence (DNA): TGCGCCAGCAGCTTGGACGCGCCCTACGAGCAGTACTTC.

This clone has only one observation. This sequence joins TRBV6-5 and TRBJ2-1, with 9 bases that match TRBD1. J gave up 7 bases and V 4 bases, and 11 bases lay outside the gene matches. Germline V gene sequence: CDR1 MNHEY, CDR2 SVGAGI. The CDR3 consists of 16 residues. For the CDR3, the DNA is TGTGCCAGCAGTTCCCGACGCGGGACAGGGCGGAATGAGCAGTTCTTC. Translating it yields CASSSRRGTGRNEQFF.

V gene TRBV2 combines with J gene TRBJ2-1; D is undetermined. Germline lookup yields CDR1 SNHLY and CDR2 FYNNEI. This CDR3 has 14 residues. Deletions cut 7 bases from V and 10 bases from J, with 20 bases between. The CDR3 region is CASKWRSPVEEQFF. DNA for the CDR3: TGTGCCAGCAAGTGGCGGTCCCCGGTGGAGGAGCAGTTCTTC.

This chain joins TRBV9 and TRBJ2-7, with TRBD2 matching 9 bases. CDR3 size: 16 residues. With V trimmed by 4 bases and J by 2 bases, 10 bases remained unmatched. The germline V gene has CDR1 SGDLS and CDR2 YYNGEE. CDR3 residues: CASSPTTSGHAYEQYF. CDR3 in DNA: TGTGCCAGCAGCCCCACAACTAGCGGGCACGCCTACGAGCAGTACTTC.

The chain has TRBV2 and TRBJ1-5, with 10 bases identical to TRBD1. This CDR3 comprises 16 residues. CDR1 and CDR2 (germline): SNHLY, FYNNEI. Trimming cost V 6 bases and J 2 bases; bases outside gene matches: 7. CDR3 nucleotides: TGTGCCAGCAGCCCGACCGGGACAGGGGGCAATCAGCCCCAGCATTTT. Translated: CASSPTGTGGNQPQHF.

The V and J genes are TRBV25-1 and TRBJ2-7, with TRBD2 identical over 7 bases. The CDR3 is made up of 13 amino acids. CDR1 MGHDK and CDR2 SYGVNS come from the germline V gene. V shed 6 bases, J shed 2 bases, and the junction held 4 bases outside the gene matches. The chain's CDR3 is CASRPSGTYEQYF. The CDR3 nucleotides are TGTGCCAGCAGACCTAGCGGAACCTACGAGCAGTACTTC.

The J gene is TRBJ2-7, the V gene TRBV2; 8 nucleotides agree with TRBD1. Looked up from germline, CDR1 is SNHLY and CDR2 is FYNNEI. Unmatched junction bases numbered 6, after V lost 7 bases and J lost 1 base. The length of the CDR3 is 14 residues. The CDR3 loop is CASKSGTGSYEQYF. The CDR3 DNA follows: TGTGCCAGCAAGTCCGGGACAGGATCCTACGAGCAGTACTTC.

The CDR3 loop is CASSRTGGGEQYF. The CDR3 bases are TGTGCCAGCAGCCGGACAGGGGGCGGCGAGCAGTACTTC. This chain uses TRBV6-5 with TRBJ2-7; the match to TRBD1 covers 11 bases. This CDR3 has 13 amino acids. Germline CDR1 reads MNHEY; CDR2 reads SVGAGI. The V and J ends lost 6 bases and 6 bases, in that order; junction bases with no gene match: 4.